The 9 T cell receptor beta chains listed next were all sequenced from one sample in a study of PD-1 blockade in classical Hodgkin lymphoma. Sequencing used immunoSEQ multiplex PCR; TCRdb keeps in-frame clones, though not all of them. The sample lists about 3,200 clones, roughly three quarters occurring once. Documented time point: newly diagnosed, previously untreated cHL patient sample. Thawed PBMCs supplied CD8+ T cells via magnetic negative selection. Sequencing was carried out using CD8+ T cells from blood. These receptors all come from a human donor with classical Hodgkin lymphoma.

This clone was seen once. CDR3 DNA: TGTGCCAGCAAGGAGACAGGGAATTCACCCCTCCACTTT. This translates into CASKETGNSPLHF. The chain recombines TRBV2 with TRBJ1-6, with 7 bases matching TRBD1. The V and J ends lost 7 bases and 7 bases, in that order; junction bases with no gene match: 4. This CDR3 is built from 13 residues. Germline V gene sequence: CDR1 SNHLY, CDR2 FYNNEI.

J is TRBJ2-5 and V is TRBV10-1; a weak D match, TRBD2 (6 bases). Germline V gene lookup returns CDR1 WNHNN and CDR2 SYGVQD (reference sequence). V dropped 3 bases and J dropped 5 bases, with 13 bases sitting between them. The CDR3 contains 14 residues. The CDR3 here is CASSDSIGGETQYF. The CDR3 coding sequence is TGCGCCAGCAGTGACTCTATAGGAGGGGAGACCCAGTACTTC.

The chain recombines TRBV30 with TRBJ1-4; TRBD1 agrees at 11 bases. The germline gives CDR1 GTSNPN, CDR2 SVGIG (reference sequence). V shed 3 bases, J shed 8 bases, and the junction held 8 bases outside the gene matches. This CDR3 has 15 residues. The CDR3 loop reads CAWRPDRGQKEKLFF. DNA for the CDR3: TGTGCCTGGAGACCGGACAGGGGGCAGAAAGAAAAACTGTTTTTT.

The rearrangement joins TRBV27 to TRBJ2-6, with 7 bases that match TRBD1. Losses at the gene ends were 5 bases for V and 0 bases for J; bases not matched to a gene: 4. Germline V gives CDR1 MNHEY, CDR2 SMNVEV (reference sequence). The CDR3 extends over 16 amino acids. CDR3 amino acids: CASSPTGTSGANVLTF. The DNA of the CDR3 is TGTGCCAGCAGTCCGACAGGGACCTCTGGGGCCAACGTCCTGACTTTC. The full variable domain, completed using reference TRBV27 and TRBJ2-6, is EAQVTQNPRYLITVTGKKLTVTCSQNMNHEYMSWYRQDPGLGLRQIYYSMNVEVTDKGDVPEGYKVSRKEKRNFPLILESPSPNQTSLYFCASSPTGTSGANVLTFGAGSRLTVL.

V usage is TRBV6-1 and J usage is TRBJ2-7, with a possible D match to TRBD2 (5 bases). The CDR3 has 14 amino acids. CDR1 and CDR2 (germline): MNHNS, SASEGT. V lost 0 bases to trimming and J lost 5 bases, with 11 bases between them. In DNA, the CDR3 is TGTGCCAGCAGTGAAGCGGAGGAGGCCGACGAGCAGTACTTC. Translation gives CASSEAEEADEQYF.

CDR3 loop: CASSGTSGGVYEQFF. CDR3 in DNA: TGTGCCAGCAGTGGGACTAGCGGGGGGGTTTATGAGCAGTTCTTC. V gene TRBV6-4 combines with J gene TRBJ2-1, with TRBD2 matching 15 bases. V gave up 4 bases and J gave up 8 bases; unmatched junction bases: 3. Germline V gives CDR1 MRHNA, CDR2 SNTAGT. The CDR3 contains 15 residues.

This clone showed up just a few times. This chain joins TRBV10-3 and TRBJ2-3, with 8 bases that match TRBD2. J lost 2 bases, V lost 7 bases, and 5 bases had no gene match. Germline V gene lookup returns CDR1 ENHRY and CDR2 SYGVKD. CDR3 length equals 14 residues. CDR3 sequence reads: CAIKRLAHTDTQYF. The CDR3 region has the DNA TGTGCCATCAAAAGACTAGCGCACACAGATACGCAGTATTTT.

The genes are TRBV6-1 and TRBJ2-3, with no clear D. The CDR3 runs 15 residues. V shed 8 bases and J shed 4 bases, with 19 bases lying between them. Looked up from germline, CDR1 is MNHNS and CDR2 is SASEGT. This CDR3 is CASSDLGKYADTQYF. CDR3 in DNA: TGTGCCAGCTCTGACTTAGGAAAGTATGCAGATACGCAGTATTTT.

This clone was found once. The V gene is TRBV4-3, the J gene TRBJ2-7; 8 bases line up with TRBD1. V gave up 3 bases and J gave up 7 bases; unmatched junction bases: 11. The CDR3 is 15 amino acids. Germline CDR1 LGHNA, CDR2 YSLEER. The CDR3: CASSHTTGVEREQYF. CDR3 DNA: TGCGCCAGCAGCCACACGACAGGGGTGGAGAGGGAGCAGTACTTC.